A single sample gave rise to the 18 T cell receptor beta chains below, sequenced in a study of blood T cells in healthy people across ages. Using a J-beta primer mix together with a sample-barcoded 5' primer, a second PCR was run for roughly 6 to 12 cycles. TCRdb reprocessed the 5' RACE reads with MiXCR, giving one entry per CDR3 protein. The table has 660,000 or so distinct CDR3 sequences, under 70% seen once. Input material: blood. The receptors were sampled from a man in his 60s in good health.

Of note for this clonotype: One junction end disagrees with the germline gene, perhaps due to a read error. The chain has TRBV6-2 or TRBV6-3 and TRBJ2-7; D is uncertain. CDR1 and CDR2 (germline): MNHEY, SVGEGT. CDR3 length equals 13 residues. The CDR3 here is CASSNSWTYEQYF. The CDR3 coding sequence is TGTGCCAGCAGTAACTCATGGACCTACGAGCAGTACTTC.

This clonotype came up a few times. The chain links TRBV7-2 to TRBJ1-1, with TRBD1 as a possible D gene (6 bases). V was clipped by 1 base and J by 5 bases, with 14 bases between them. The germline V gene has CDR1 SGHTA and CDR2 FQGNSA. CDR3 length: 15 residues. In DNA form, the CDR3 reads TGTGCCAGCAGCTTAGATGGGGGGCCTCAAACTGAAGCTTTCTTT. This codes for CASSLDGGPQTEAFF.

On this clonotype: Lacking the conserved final phenylalanine or tryptophan, this CDR3 likely reflects a read error. The chain recombines TRBV12-3 or TRBV12-4 with TRBJ2-3; weak D call: TRBD2 (5 bases). This CDR3 is built from 14 residues. The CDR3 here is CASSFRGSADAQYL. The CDR3 coding sequence is TGTGCCAGCAGTTTTAGAGGGAGCGCAGATGCGCAGTATTTA.

This clonotype was detected once. The CDR3 bases are TGTGCCAGCAGTTTAACAATCGTAGGCTCTGGAAACACCATATATTTT. Amino acid sequence: CASSLTIVGSGNTIYF. This rearrangement joins TRBV12-3 or TRBV12-4 to TRBJ1-3; no definite D call. Trimming stripped 2 bases from V and 0 bases from J, with 11 bases between. This CDR3 spans 16 amino acids.

This clonotype was observed a handful of times. The chain's CDR3 is CASSTGRSNYGYTF. The CDR3 DNA is TGTGCCAGCAGCACCGGCAGAAGTAACTATGGCTACACCTTC. V is TRBV13 and J is TRBJ1-2; no definite D call. The CDR3 totals 14 residues. The V gene lost 5 bases and the J gene lost 1 base, with 11 bases spanning the gap. Germline V gene sequence: CDR1 PRHDT, CDR2 FYEKMQ (reference sequence).

The chain's CDR3 is CASSSGHGTDTQYF. The CDR3 DNA is TGTGCCAGCAGTTCCGGACACGGCACAGATACGCAGTATTTT. The chain uses TRBV12-3 or TRBV12-4 and TRBJ2-3, with TRBD1 as a possible D gene (5 bases). The CDR3 runs 14 residues. The germline V and J ends were trimmed by 4 bases and 1 base, with 9 bases remaining between them.

The gene calls are TRBV7-2 and TRBJ2-7; D call uncertain. V lost 7 bases and J lost 3, with 16 bases in between. CDR3 length equals 14 residues. Per the germline V gene, CDR1 is SGHTA and CDR2 is FQGNSA. CDR3 sequence: CASTGYQRSYEQYF. The CDR3 nucleotides are TGTGCCAGCACCGGTTACCAGAGGAGCTACGAGCAGTACTTC.

The V gene is TRBV3-1, the J gene TRBJ1-1, with a weak D call TRBD1 (6 bases). CDR3 length equals 14 residues. The germline V gene encodes CDR1 LGHDT and CDR2 YNNKEL (reference sequence). Trimming shortened V by 6 bases and J by 3 bases, and 14 bases separated the two germline ends. CDR3 nucleotides: TGTGCCAGCAGGGACAGCCAGATGCACACTGAAGCTTTCTTT. It yields the protein CASRDSQMHTEAFF.

The genes are TRBV7-9 and TRBJ2-4; D not certain. V dropped 5 bases and J dropped 7 bases, with 9 bases sitting between them. Germline V CDR1 and CDR2: SEHNR, FQNEAQ (reference sequence). CDR3 length equals 12 residues. The CDR3 region has the DNA TGTGCCAGCAGCCCCGGAGCGAACATTCAGTACTTC. Translated: CASSPGANIQYF.

This chain links TRBV7-2 with TRBJ2-7; D is perhaps TRBD1 or TRBD2 (5 bases each). The V gene lost 1 base and the J gene lost 3 bases, with 13 bases spanning the gap. Germline-derived CDR1 and CDR2 are SGHTA and FQGNSA. The CDR3 extends over 15 amino acids. The chain's CDR3 is CASSLVGVSSYEQYF. CDR3 coding DNA: TGTGCCAGCAGCTTAGTGGGGGTTTCAAGCTACGAGCAGTACTTC.

V and J are TRBV6-5 and TRBJ2-7; TRBD2 matches 11 bases. The DNA end favors TRBJ2-5, so the J call may be wrong. Germline values: CDR1 MNHEY, CDR2 SVGAGI. The CDR3 is 15 amino acids. CDR3 loop: CASSPPLAGAETQYF. For the CDR3, the DNA is TGTGCCAGCAGTCCCCCACTAGCGGGGGCTGAGACCCAGTACTTC.

The chain's CDR3 is CSAPTSGYQETQYF. The CDR3 DNA follows: TGCAGTGCTCCGACTAGCGGGTACCAAGAGACCCAGTACTTC. The chain has TRBV20-1 and TRBJ2-5; 10 bases are a match to TRBD2. The germline CDR1 and CDR2 sequences are DFQATT and SNEGSKA (reference sequence). V dropped 5 bases and J dropped 0; count of bases not matched to a gene: 3. The CDR3 covers 14 residues.

This chain connects TRBV7-6 to TRBJ1-2, with no clear D. V was pared by 4 bases and J by 2 bases, with 17 bases between. This CDR3 has 16 residues. Germline V gene lookup returns CDR1 SGHVS and CDR2 FNYEAQ. In nucleotides, the CDR3 is TGTGCCAGCAGCTCCAACGTCCTCCGTGGGAACTATGGCTACACCTTC. Translation: CASSSNVLRGNYGYTF.

This chain uses TRBV5-1 with TRBJ2-5; 11 bases match TRBD2. Germline CDR1 SGHRS, CDR2 YFSETQ. V shed 0 bases and J 5 bases; nucleotides not matched to a gene: 6. This CDR3 contains 16 residues. In DNA form, the CDR3 reads TGCGCCAGCAGCTTGGATAGCGCTAGCGGGGGGGAGACCCAGTACTTC. Its protein product is CASSLDSASGGETQYF.

The chain combines TRBV29-1 with TRBJ2-7, with TRBD2 identical over 11 bases. Germline CDR1 reads SQVTM; CDR2 reads ANQGSEA. Losses at the gene ends were 8 bases for V and 2 bases for J; bases not matched to a gene: 8. This CDR3 has 14 residues. The CDR3 bases are TGCAGCACCGGAACGGGACTAGCGGCCTACGAGCAGTACTTC. It specifies CSTGTGLAAYEQYF.

This clonotype was detected only a few times. The rearrangement joins TRBV12-3 or TRBV12-4 to TRBJ2-3; D ambiguous. Gene TRBJ1-5 matches the end of the DNA better, so the J call may be wrong. The CDR3 has 14 amino acids. The CDR3 is CASSLMGANQPQHF. The DNA of the CDR3 is TGTGCCAGCAGTTTGATGGGAGCCAATCAGCCCCAGCATTTT.

The chain uses TRBV18 and TRBJ1-2; D is unclear. CDR1 is KGHSH, CDR2 LQKENI, per germline. This CDR3 comprises 16 residues. Trimming left V 3 bases short and J 3 bases short, with 17 bases between. The CDR3: CASSPFVGSIDYGYTF. The CDR3 nucleotides read TGTGCCAGCTCACCGTTTGTCGGGTCTATAGACTATGGCTACACCTTC. The full variable domain, in which reference TRBV18 and TRBJ1-2 provide the parts outside the CDR3, is NAGVMQNPRHLVRRRGQEARLRCSPMKGHSHVYWYRQLPEEGLKFMVYLQKENIIDESGMPKERFSAEFPKEGPSILRIQQVVRGDSAAYFCASSPFVGSIDYGYTFGSGTRLTVV.

This sequence joins TRBV5-1 and TRBJ2-7; 13 positions agree with TRBD2. V gave up 0 bases and J gave up 7 bases; unmatched junction bases: 7. CDR1 SGHRS and CDR2 YFSETQ come from the germline V gene. The CDR3 runs 16 residues. As DNA, the CDR3 is TGCGCCAGCAGCTTGGCGGGACTAGCGGGGATGGGAGAGCAGTACTTC. Translation gives CASSLAGLAGMGEQYF.